Each of the 30 T cell receptor beta chains below was sequenced from the same sample in a study of T cells after yellow fever vaccination. One entry per CDR3 protein, called by TCRdb with MiXCR from the 5' RACE reads. The sample has approximately 610,000 distinct CDR3 sequences, around a sixth seen once. The sequencing used PBMCs, collected 4 to 6 days after the first yellow fever vaccination. These TCRs come from a man between 18 and 35 years old who received the YFV17D yellow fever vaccine.

The rearrangement uses TRBV18 and TRBJ1-1; D is uncertain. In germline, CDR1 is KGHSH, CDR2 LQKENI. CDR3 length equals 13 residues. The V and J ends lost 6 bases and 6 bases respectively, with 14 bases between them. The DNA for the CDR3 is TGTGCCAGCTCCGCCACGAAGCCCCCTGAAGCTTTCTTT. Protein product: CASSATKPPEAFF.

This clonotype was seen a few times. The V gene is TRBV7-8, the J gene TRBJ1-2; TRBD1 matches at 9 bases. With 5 bases clipped from V and 6 bases from J, the junction kept 10 bases outside the gene matches. The CDR3 contains 15 residues. Germline CDR1 SGHVS, CDR2 FQNEAQ. CDR3 nucleotide sequence: TGTGCCAGCAGCCGCCGGGACAGGGCTTTTCATGGCTACACCTTC. Amino acids: CASSRRDRAFHGYTF.

This clonotype was detected a few times. The chain uses TRBV6-5 and TRBJ1-2, with 7 bases that match TRBD1. Germline trimming cut 1 base from V and 4 bases from J; bases unmatched to any gene: 3. The CDR3 has 14 amino acids. CDR1 is MNHEY and CDR2 is SVGAGI in the germline V gene. CDR3 nucleotide sequence: TGTGCCAGCAGTTACTTAGCAGGGGGCTATGGCTACACCTTC. This gives the protein CASSYLAGGYGYTF.

This clonotype was seen only a few times. J is TRBJ2-1 and V is TRBV15, with TRBD2 identical over 7 bases. V lost 0 bases, J lost 15 bases, and 8 bases stayed unmatched. This CDR3 contains 13 residues. Germline assignment: CDR1 LNHNV and CDR2 YYDKDF (reference sequence). CDR3 bases: TGTGCCACCAGCAGAGATCGGGCGGGGGTAAGGTTCTTC. Protein: CATSRDRAGVRFF.

The chain employs TRBV6-5 and TRBJ2-4; D is unresolved. From germline, CDR1 is MNHEY and CDR2 SVGAGI. V lost 2 bases and J lost 0, with 8 bases in between. The CDR3 totals 15 residues. CDR3 in amino acids: CASSYITEAKNIQYF. The CDR3 DNA follows: TGTGCCAGCAGTTACATTACAGAAGCCAAAAACATTCAGTACTTC.

The chain links TRBV6-5 to TRBJ2-2; 8 bases match TRBD2. Germline V lookup: CDR1 MNHEY, CDR2 SVGAGI. Trimming at V came to 0 bases and at J to 1 base, leaving 7 bases not matched to a gene. The CDR3 has 18 residues. The DNA of the CDR3 is TGTGCCAGCAGTTACTCGGACGTCCTAGCGGGGAACACCGGGGAGCTGTTTTTT. It codes for CASSYSDVLAGNTGELFF.

The sample holds a few counts of this clonotype. The chain couples TRBV6-2 or TRBV6-3 to TRBJ2-1, with D possibly TRBD2 on 5 matching bases. V shed 7 bases and J shed 8 bases, with 15 bases lying between them. The CDR3 loop spans 13 amino acids. From germline, CDR1 is MNHEY and CDR2 SVGEGT. The CDR3, as DNA: TGTGCCAGCACCCACGGAGGTGGGGATGAGCAGTTCTTC. It is translated as CASTHGGGDEQFF.

The rearrangement joins TRBV6-2 or TRBV6-3 to TRBJ1-5; D is possibly TRBD1 (5 bases). V was clipped by 2 bases and J by 2 bases, with 13 bases between them. The germline V gene has CDR1 MNHEY and CDR2 SVGEGT. The CDR3 is 16 residues long. The CDR3 DNA sequence: TGTGCCAGCAGTTACGTTAGGGGACGTGGCAATCAGCCCCAGCATTTT. Protein product: CASSYVRGRGNQPQHF.

This clonotype was observed a few times. CDR3 in amino acids: CASSSGTDNSPLHF. CDR3 sequence (DNA): TGTGCCAGCAGCTCCGGGACAGATAATTCACCCCTCCACTTT. The rearrangement links TRBV12-3 or TRBV12-4 to TRBJ1-6; TRBD1 agrees at 7 bases. The J segment lost 5 bases and the V segment lost 6 bases, leaving 4 bases of the junction unmatched. CDR3 length: 14 amino acids.

The chain recombines TRBV6-1 with TRBJ2-3; 10 nucleotides line up with TRBD2. The CDR3 extends over 17 amino acids. Germline CDR1 is MNHNS and CDR2 is SASEGT. After removal of 5 bases from V and 2 bases from J, the junction contained 10 bases not matched to a gene. The CDR3 DNA follows: TGTGCCAGCAGTACCACGGGGCTAGCGGGGGACACAGATACGCAGTATTTT. Translated, it gives CASSTTGLAGDTDTQYF.

The chain carries TRBV6-1 and TRBJ2-2; 10 bases are a match to TRBD2. Germline CDR1 reads MNHNS; CDR2 reads SASEGT. This CDR3 region has 16 residues. The J segment lost 5 bases and the V segment lost 6 bases, leaving 9 bases of the junction unmatched. CDR3 residues: CASRGSGGAGTGELFF. CDR3 DNA: TGTGCCAGCAGAGGGAGCGGGGGGGCGGGAACCGGGGAGCTGTTTTTT.

This clonotype was recorded many times. V gene TRBV5-1 combines with J gene TRBJ2-1; the match to TRBD1 covers 8 bases. V dropped 4 bases and J dropped 6; count of bases not matched to a gene: 6. The CDR3 spans 14 residues. Germline loops: CDR1 SGHRS, CDR2 YFSETQ. In DNA, the CDR3 is TGCGCCAGCAGCAGCGGACAGGGAGGCAATGAGCAGTTCTTC. Its translation is CASSSGQGGNEQFF.

CDR3 loop: CASRKQRGGMETQYF. The CDR3 DNA reads as TGTGCCAGCAGGAAACAGCGGGGGGGCATGGAGACCCAGTACTTC. The rearrangement joins TRBV6-2 or TRBV6-3 to TRBJ2-5, with 10 bases matching TRBD2. V lost 6 bases to trimming and J lost 5 bases; unmatched junction nucleotides: 9. Germline V lookup: CDR1 MNHEY, CDR2 SVGEGT. This CDR3 spans 15 amino acids.

In its sample, this clonotype was seen a few times. The V gene is TRBV20-1, the J gene TRBJ2-3, with a weak D call TRBD1 (6 bases). The germline V and J ends were trimmed by 7 bases and 2 bases, with 16 bases remaining between them. The CDR3 sequence is 14 residues long. CDR1 is DFQATT, CDR2 SNEGSKA, per germline (reference sequence). CDR3 protein: CSVSLQGNTDTQYF. CDR3 coding DNA: TGCAGTGTCTCCCTCCAGGGGAACACAGATACGCAGTATTTT.

This chain connects TRBV27 to TRBJ1-1; the D gene is possibly TRBD1 (5 bases). The CDR3 spans 14 residues. The V end was cut by 2 bases, the J end by 4 bases, with 11 bases between. Per the germline V gene, CDR1 is MNHEY and CDR2 is SMNVEV (reference sequence). The CDR3 loop is CASSLDQGGTEAFF. The CDR3 DNA reads TGTGCCAGCAGTTTAGACCAGGGTGGCACTGAAGCTTTCTTT.

The chain links TRBV7-2 to TRBJ2-2, with 9 bases identical to TRBD1. With V trimmed by 5 bases and J by 5 bases, 9 bases remained unmatched. Germline lookup yields CDR1 SGHTA and CDR2 FQGNSA. The CDR3 has 16 amino acids. The CDR3 DNA sequence: TGTGCCAGCAGCAACAGACAGGGGGTACGGACCGGGGAGCTGTTTTTT. Protein: CASSNRQGVRTGELFF.

J is TRBJ1-5 and V is TRBV6-5, with unresolved D. V was trimmed by 4 bases and J by 4 bases, leaving 8 bases between them. The CDR3 covers 13 residues. Germline V gives CDR1 MNHEY, CDR2 SVGAGI. CDR3 nucleotide sequence: TGTGCCAGCAGTTGGAGGCCGAATCAGCCCCAGCATTTT. This encodes CASSWRPNQPQHF.

In its sample, this clonotype was seen many times. The gene calls are TRBV5-1 and TRBJ2-3, with a tentative D call TRBD2 (5 bases). The ends were cut back, 9 bases at V and 0 bases at J, with 14 bases in the middle. CDR3 length equals 14 residues. Germline values: CDR1 SGHRS, CDR2 YFSETQ. The CDR3: CATRATLSTDTQYF. The CDR3 coding sequence is TGCGCCACGCGGGCGACTCTAAGCACAGATACGCAGTATTTT.

The rearrangement joins TRBV27 to TRBJ1-2, with no clear D. Germline loops: CDR1 MNHEY, CDR2 SMNVEV (reference sequence). The germline V and J ends were trimmed by 3 bases and 4 bases, with 6 bases remaining between them. This CDR3 spans 12 amino acids. The CDR3 DNA reads TGTGCCAGCAGTTTTCCCCCCTATGGCTACACCTTC. This sequence encodes CASSFPPYGYTF.

The chain is built from TRBV9 and TRBJ2-5, with 8 bases matching TRBD2. V trimming: 2 bases; J trimming: 1 base; junction bases outside the gene matches: 4. This CDR3 contains 15 residues. The germline CDR1 and CDR2 sequences are SGDLS and YYNGEE. The DNA of the CDR3 is TGTGCCAGCAGCGTTCAAGCGGGGGCCCAAGAGACCCAGTACTTC. Its protein product is CASSVQAGAQETQYF.

V gene TRBV14 combines with J gene TRBJ2-2; possibly TRBD2 for D (6 bases). Germline assignment: CDR1 SGHDN and CDR2 FVKESK. Trimming shortened V by 2 bases and J by 8 bases, and 12 bases separated the two germline ends. This CDR3 is built from 14 residues. CDR3 sequence: CASSQPGGSGELFF. In DNA, the CDR3 is TGTGCCAGCAGCCAACCTGGGGGGTCGGGGGAGCTGTTTTTT.

This clonotype has a handful of counts. The genes are TRBV3-1 and TRBJ2-7, with a weak D call TRBD2 (6 bases). Germline V gene sequence: CDR1 LGHDT, CDR2 YNNKEL (reference sequence). The V end lost 1 base, the J end lost 0 bases, and 22 bases lay between the germline ends. This CDR3 is 19 amino acids long. CDR3 amino acids: CASSQVGLGQRASSYEQYF. Written as DNA, the CDR3 is TGTGCCAGCAGCCAAGTTGGACTGGGTCAGCGGGCCAGCTCCTACGAGCAGTACTTC.

There are a few counts of this clonotype. This CDR3 is CASSYDDQFNQPQHF. Here the CDR3 DNA reads TGTGCCAGCAGTTACGATGATCAGTTCAATCAGCCCCAGCATTTT. The rearrangement links TRBV6-2 or TRBV6-3 to TRBJ1-5; D call uncertain. The CDR3 totals 15 residues. Germline V lookup: CDR1 MNHEY, CDR2 SVGEGT. V lost 2 bases, J lost 3 bases, and 11 bases lay in between.

The rearrangement uses TRBV6-2 or TRBV6-3 and TRBJ2-6, with D possibly being TRBD2 (5 bases). The CDR3 runs to 14 residues. V was cut by 8 bases and J by 1 base, with 9 bases left in between. CDR1 is MNHEY and CDR2 is SVGEGT in the germline V gene. CDR3 region: CASLRVSGANVLTF. The CDR3 nucleotides are TGTGCCAGCCTGAGGGTTTCTGGGGCCAACGTCCTGACTTTC.

The chain joins TRBV4-1 to TRBJ2-7; possibly TRBD1 or TRBD2 for D (6 bases each). V was clipped by 4 bases and J by 7 bases, with 20 bases between them. CDR3 length: 15 residues. From germline, CDR1 is MGHRA and CDR2 YSYEKL. The CDR3 DNA is TGCGCCAGCAGCCGGAACACCCGGGGGCGTGTGGAGCAGTACTTC. This sequence encodes CASSRNTRGRVEQYF.

In DNA form, the CDR3 reads TGTGCCAGCAGCTTCTCGCAGGGGGGCGGTGAGCAGTTCTTC. It translates to CASSFSQGGGEQFF. The chain employs TRBV7-2 and TRBJ2-1; D is perhaps TRBD1 (7 bases). This CDR3 comprises 14 residues. Trimming stripped 3 bases from V and 9 bases from J, with 15 bases between. Germline loops: CDR1 SGHTA, CDR2 FQGNSA.

This clonotype has more than one count but fewer than ten. The chain carries TRBV7-2 and TRBJ1-2, with a weak D call TRBD1 (5 bases). Germline CDR1 is SGHTA and CDR2 is FQGNSA. CDR3 length equals 12 residues. V was shortened by 5 bases and J by 7 bases, with 11 bases between the two germline ends. The chain's CDR3 is CASSVTRVGYTF. The CDR3 DNA reads as TGTGCCAGCAGCGTTACCAGGGTTGGCTACACCTTC.

The rearrangement joins TRBV19 to TRBJ2-1, with 12 bases aligning to TRBD2. The CDR3 has 14 amino acids. Germline-derived CDR1 and CDR2 are LNHDA and SQIVND (reference sequence). With 3 bases clipped from V and 7 bases from J, the junction kept 1 base outside the gene matches. The CDR3 coding sequence is TGTGCCAGTAGTATCACTAGCGGGGGGAATGAGCAGTTCTTC. Encoded protein: CASSITSGGNEQFF. The whole variable domain, filled in from reference TRBV19 and TRBJ2-1, reads DGGITQSPKYLFRKEGQNVTLSCEQNLNHDAMYWYRQDPGQGLRLIYYSQIVNDFQKGDIAEGYSVSREKKESFPLTVTSAQKNPTAFYLCASSITSGGNEQFFGPGTRLTVL.

This clonotype was seen at least ten times. This chain uses TRBV5-6 with TRBJ1-1; D call uncertain. Germline V gene data show CDR1 as SGHDT and CDR2 as YYEEEE. The CDR3 contains 11 residues. V gave up 3 bases and J gave up 12 bases, with 12 bases separating them. CDR3 DNA: TGTGCCAGCAGCTCCTATGCGCGCACTTTCTTT. Protein product: CASSSYARTFF.

In its sample, this clonotype was seen a few times. The chain joins TRBV10-2 to TRBJ2-1, with D tentatively TRBD1 (6 bases). This CDR3 comprises 13 residues. The V gene's germline CDR1 is WSHSY and CDR2 SAAADI. The V and J ends lost 6 bases and 5 bases respectively, with 11 bases between them. CDR3 sequence reads: CASRGQSNNEQFF. The CDR3 region has the DNA TGCGCCAGCAGAGGACAGTCAAACAATGAGCAGTTCTTC.